This T cell receptor beta chain comes out of a study of blood T cell repertoires in COVID-19. In the source study's methods: From reference gene primer amplification, estimates of nucleated cell counts were derived. Assay used: immunoSEQ multiplex PCR; TCRdb lists only in-frame clones, some missing. That table gives V, J and clone size, and the DNA gave D and trimming. The top ten hold around 14% of the sample, which has fewer than 95,000 clones, 55% to 75% seen once. Trimming cost V 4 bases and J 6 bases, with 6 bases left between them. The germline V gene has CDR1 SQVTM and CDR2 ANQGSEA. This CDR3 contains 10 residues.

This TCR was recovered from an elderly woman with acute or convalescent COVID-19. This rearrangement joins TRBV29-1 to TRBJ1-2; tentative D call: TRBD1 (6 bases). The source material was peripheral blood. The CDR3 protein is CSVGTDGYTF. In nucleotides, the CDR3 is TGCAGCGTTGGGACAGATGGCTACACCTTC.